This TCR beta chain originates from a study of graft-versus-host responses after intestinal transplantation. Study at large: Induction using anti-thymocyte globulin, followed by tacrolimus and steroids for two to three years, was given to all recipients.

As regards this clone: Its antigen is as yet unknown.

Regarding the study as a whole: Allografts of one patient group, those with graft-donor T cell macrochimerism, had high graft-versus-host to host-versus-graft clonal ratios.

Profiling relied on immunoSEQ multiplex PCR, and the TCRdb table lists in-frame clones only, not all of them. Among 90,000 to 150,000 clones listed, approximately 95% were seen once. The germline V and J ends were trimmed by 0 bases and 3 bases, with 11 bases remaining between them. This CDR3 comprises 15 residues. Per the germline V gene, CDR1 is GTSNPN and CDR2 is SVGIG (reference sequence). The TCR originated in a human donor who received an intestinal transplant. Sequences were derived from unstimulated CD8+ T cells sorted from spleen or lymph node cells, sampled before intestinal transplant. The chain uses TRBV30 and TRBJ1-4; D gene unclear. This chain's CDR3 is CAWSVPGNSNEKLFF. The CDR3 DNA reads TGTGCCTGGAGTGTACCCGGGAACTCTAATGAAAAACTGTTTTTT.